This T cell receptor (beta chain) was found in a study of CD8 T cells in Susac syndrome. For the study at large: Patients with Susac syndrome were therapy-naive, treated with corticosteroids, or treated with intravenous immunoglobulin alone when blood was collected.

Reverse transcription of roughly 0.45 to 1 ug RNA used random hexamers. TCRdb ran MiXCR on the immunoSEQ multiplex PCR reads and lists one entry per CDR3 protein. The sample yields around 200,000 distinct CDR3 sequences, 85% to 95% seen once. V lost 3 bases to trimming and J lost 3 bases, with 18 bases between them. The CDR3 is 17 residues long. Germline V CDR1 and CDR2: SGHDN, FVKESK. What was sequenced was CD4+ T cells from PBMCs. This chain joins TRBV14 and TRBJ2-1, with D perhaps TRBD1 or TRBD2 (5 bases each). The receptor comes from a human donor with Susac syndrome. This CDR3 reads CASSQGTRAFFYNEQFF. CDR3 coding DNA: TGTGCCAGCAGCCAGGGGACCCGGGCCTTCTTCTACAATGAGCAGTTCTTC.